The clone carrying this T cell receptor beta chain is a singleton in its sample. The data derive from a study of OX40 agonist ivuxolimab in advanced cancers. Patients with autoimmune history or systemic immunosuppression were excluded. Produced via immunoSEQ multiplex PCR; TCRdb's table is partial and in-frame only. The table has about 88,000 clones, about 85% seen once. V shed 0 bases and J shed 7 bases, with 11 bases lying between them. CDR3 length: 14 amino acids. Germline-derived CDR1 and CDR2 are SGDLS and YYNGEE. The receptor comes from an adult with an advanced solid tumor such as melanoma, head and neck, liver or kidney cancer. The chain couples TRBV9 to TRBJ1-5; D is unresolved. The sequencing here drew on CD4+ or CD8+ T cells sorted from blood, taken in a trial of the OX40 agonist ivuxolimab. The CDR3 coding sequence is TGTGCCAGCAGCGTAGGCTTGTACGAACAGCCCCAGCATTTT. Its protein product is CASSVGLYEQPQHF.